Listed here are 17 T cell receptor beta chains from one sample, sequenced in a study of blood T cell repertoires in COVID-19. Sequencing was performed with immunoSEQ multiplex PCR; in TCRdb, only in-frame clones are kept and a portion is missing. The sample lists hundreds of thousands of clones; 70% to 90% were seen once. The sequenced sample was peripheral blood. The receptors shown here come from a young woman with acute or convalescent COVID-19.

This clone was seen just once. The DNA for the CDR3 is TGTGCCAGCAGTCCTCAAAGAGGAAATGAAAAACTGTTTTTT. The encoded protein is CASSPQRGNEKLFF. The chain carries TRBV4-2 and TRBJ1-4, with D hard to call. The CDR3 is 14 amino acids. Trimming left V 6 bases short and J 5 bases short, with 13 bases between. The V gene's germline CDR1 is LGHNA and CDR2 YNFKEQ.

The chain is built from TRBV5-5 and TRBJ1-2, with 7 bases identical to TRBD1. CDR3 length: 13 residues. CDR1 SGHKS and CDR2 YYEKEE come from the germline V gene (reference sequence). Trimming cost V 2 bases and J 4 bases; bases outside gene matches: 2. In DNA form, the CDR3 reads TGTGCCAGCAGCTTCGGGACAGCCTATGGCTACACCTTC. This gives the protein CASSFGTAYGYTF.

The V gene is TRBV19, the J gene TRBJ1-3; tentatively, D is TRBD1 (5 bases). Trimming cost V 8 bases and J 0 bases, with 14 bases left between them. The CDR3 totals 15 residues. Germline CDR1 reads LNHDA; CDR2 reads SQIVND (reference sequence). The CDR3 sequence: CASGPGMYSGNTIYF. Here the CDR3 DNA reads TGTGCCAGTGGCCCAGGGATGTACTCTGGAAACACCATATATTTT.

The J gene is TRBJ1-6, the V gene TRBV5-5; weak D call: TRBD1 (6 bases). V lost 2 bases, J lost 9 bases, and 18 bases lay in between. This CDR3 contains 16 residues. CDR1 is SGHKS, CDR2 YYEKEE, per germline (reference sequence). The DNA for the CDR3 is TGTGCCAGCAGCTTCTCCCTACAGGGATTCAGTTCACCCCTCCACTTT. Amino acid sequence: CASSFSLQGFSSPLHF.

The rearrangement joins TRBV29-1 to TRBJ2-7; no clear D. Trimming stripped 4 bases from V and 0 bases from J, with 7 bases between. Per the germline V gene, CDR1 is SQVTM and CDR2 is ANQGSEA. CDR3 length: 12 amino acids. CDR3 coding DNA: TGCAGCGTTGGGTCAGTCTCCTACGAGCAGTACTTC. Protein: CSVGSVSYEQYF.

This clone appeared a few times. The genes are TRBV6-4 and TRBJ2-1; the D gene is possibly TRBD2 (6 bases). Per the germline V gene, CDR1 is MRHNA and CDR2 is SNTAGT. The CDR3 is 15 amino acids. The germline V and J ends were trimmed by 2 bases and 5 bases, with 13 bases remaining between them. Here the CDR3 DNA reads TGTGCCAGCAGTGACGGGCGGGGCCCTCACAATGAGCAGTTCTTC. Translated, it gives CASSDGRGPHNEQFF.

This rearrangement joins TRBV3-1 (or the pseudogene TRBV3-2) to TRBJ2-7; possible D gene TRBD1, 6 bases. CDR1 is LGHDT and CDR2 is YNNKEL in the germline V gene (reference sequence). There are 16 residues in the CDR3. Trimming stripped 4 bases from V and 0 bases from J, with 16 bases between. The DNA of the CDR3 is TGTGCCAGCAGCCCAGGCCGACAGGCATACTCCTACGAGCAGTACTTC. Its translation is CASSPGRQAYSYEQYF.

The chain links TRBV2 to TRBJ2-1, with 8 positions matching TRBD1. The CDR3 runs 15 residues. Germline trimming cut 4 bases from V and 3 bases from J; bases unmatched to any gene: 5. Germline CDR1 is SNHLY and CDR2 is FYNNEI. The CDR3 loop is CASSADRAIYNEQFF. CDR3 DNA sequence: TGTGCCAGCAGTGCGGACAGGGCGATCTACAATGAGCAGTTCTTC.

This chain links TRBV29-1 with TRBJ1-6; D is ambiguous. The V end lost 4 bases, the J end lost 2 bases, and 18 bases lay between the germline ends. The CDR3 length is 17 residues. Germline CDR1 is SQVTM and CDR2 is ANQGSEA. CDR3 sequence (DNA): TGCAGCGTTGGGAGGGTGGGGTTTCAGCCCTATAATTCACCCCTCCACTTT. This translates into CSVGRVGFQPYNSPLHF.

The gene calls are TRBV30 and TRBJ1-1; D perhaps matches TRBD1 (5 bases). The CDR3 is 13 amino acids. Germline lookup yields CDR1 GTSNPN and CDR2 SVGIG (reference sequence). With 0 bases removed from V and 1 base from J, the gap between germline ends came to 6 bases. DNA for the CDR3: TGTGCCTGGAGTGTCAGGGCGAACACTGAAGCTTTCTTT. Translation gives CAWSVRANTEAFF.

The chain joins TRBV6-4 to TRBJ1-2; 7 bases map to TRBD1. With V trimmed by 5 bases and J by 4 bases, 4 bases remained unmatched. CDR3 length equals 13 residues. Germline V gene lookup returns CDR1 MRHNA and CDR2 SNTAGT. The DNA of the CDR3 is TGTGCCAGCAGTAGAGGGACAGCCTATGGCTACACCTTC. Encoded protein: CASSRGTAYGYTF.

The chain joins TRBV3-1 (or the pseudogene TRBV3-2) to TRBJ1-2; D is perhaps TRBD1 (6 bases). Germline CDR1 LGHDT, CDR2 YNNKEL (reference sequence). The CDR3 is made up of 18 amino acids. Deletions cut 1 base from V and 0 bases from J, with 18 bases between. CDR3 region: CASSQVAPTDRANYGYTF. The CDR3 DNA follows: TGTGCCAGCAGCCAAGTGGCACCGACGGACAGAGCTAACTATGGCTACACCTTC.

V and J are TRBV5-5 and TRBJ2-7, with TRBD1 as a possible D gene (6 bases). CDR3 length equals 13 residues. Trimming shortened V by 0 bases and J by 7 bases, and 11 bases separated the two germline ends. In germline, CDR1 is SGHKS, CDR2 YYEKEE (reference sequence). As DNA, the CDR3 is TGTGCCAGCAGCTTGGACCAGGGGCTTGAGCAGTACTTC. It is translated as CASSLDQGLEQYF.

V is TRBV19 and J is TRBJ2-1; 10 bases match TRBD2. The germline V gene encodes CDR1 LNHDA and CDR2 SQIVND (reference sequence). CDR3 length equals 17 residues. The V segment lost 7 bases and the J segment 0 bases; nucleotides outside the gene matches: 9. CDR3 protein: CASKGLAGDPSYNEQFF. The CDR3 DNA is TGTGCCAGTAAAGGTCTAGCGGGAGATCCCTCCTACAATGAGCAGTTCTTC. The entire variable domain, with the rest obtained from reference TRBV19 and TRBJ2-1, is as follows: DGGITQSPKYLFRKEGQNVTLSCEQNLNHDAMYWYRQDPGQGLRLIYYSQIVNDFQKGDIAEGYSVSREKKESFPLTVTSAQKNPTAFYLCASKGLAGDPSYNEQFFGPGTRLTVL.

A word on this clone: One end of the junction is discordant with germline, which a read error may explain. This sequence joins TRBV20-1 and TRBJ1-2, with D maybe TRBD1 (6 bases). In germline, CDR1 is DFQATT, CDR2 SNEGSKA (reference sequence). This CDR3 is 8 amino acids long. CDR3 bases: TGCAGTGCTAGGACAGGCATCTTC. It translates to CSARTGIF.

The J gene is TRBJ1-1, the V gene TRBV6-5; D gene uncertain. Germline CDR1 is MNHEY and CDR2 is SVGAGI. This CDR3 comprises 13 residues. V lost 6 bases and J 7 bases, leaving 15 bases between the germline ends. The CDR3 spells CASSTPKQVEAFF. CDR3 coding DNA: TGTGCCAGCAGCACCCCCAAGCAGGTTGAAGCTTTCTTT.

The chain combines TRBV7-2 with TRBJ1-1, with 12 bases aligning to TRBD1. The V and J ends lost 4 bases and 4 bases, in that order; junction bases with no gene match: 13. Germline V gives CDR1 SGHTA, CDR2 FQGNSA. There are 18 residues in the CDR3. CDR3 amino acids: CASSSGPGQGARGTEAFF. In DNA form, the CDR3 reads TGTGCCAGCAGCTCCGGACCGGGACAGGGGGCGCGTGGCACTGAAGCTTTCTTT.